This T cell receptor beta chain is drawn from a study of regulatory T cells in long-lasting Graves disease. At the level of the study: Prior antithyroid drug treatment in newly diagnosed Graves' patients lasted under 3 months.

Arm-PCR with iRepertoire HTBI primers amplified the CDR3 regions for these TCR beta libraries. TCRdb re-called the multiplex PCR reads through MiXCR, storing one row per CDR3 protein. Of hundreds of thousands of distinct CDR3 sequences listed, approximately 16% are singletons. CDR3 length: 14 amino acids. The trim removed 5 bases at V and 2 bases at J, leaving 6 bases unmatched. Germline V gene lookup returns CDR1 SGDLS and CDR2 YYNGEE. Time point here: newly diagnosed GD, antithyroid drugs for less than 3 months. PBMCs provided the RNA from which the TCR library was made. A further study also used this sample, focusing on T cells in Graves' hyperthyroidism and ophthalmopathy. That study adds: Together with thyroid ultrasound, orbital computed tomography, serum thyroxine and TRAb, clinical symptoms were used for diagnoses. TCR CDR3 underwent first-round RT-PCR with the HTBI primer set.

The J gene is TRBJ1-2, the V gene TRBV9; 7 bases line up with TRBD1. The sequences come from peripheral blood mononuclear cells (PBMCs), collected at new diagnosis, from a patient treated with antithyroid drugs. The receptor's source is a woman aged 40-49 years with Graves disease. The DNA for the CDR3 is TGTGCCAGCAGGGACCAGACAGGGAACTATGGCTACACCTTC. This translates into CASRDQTGNYGYTF.